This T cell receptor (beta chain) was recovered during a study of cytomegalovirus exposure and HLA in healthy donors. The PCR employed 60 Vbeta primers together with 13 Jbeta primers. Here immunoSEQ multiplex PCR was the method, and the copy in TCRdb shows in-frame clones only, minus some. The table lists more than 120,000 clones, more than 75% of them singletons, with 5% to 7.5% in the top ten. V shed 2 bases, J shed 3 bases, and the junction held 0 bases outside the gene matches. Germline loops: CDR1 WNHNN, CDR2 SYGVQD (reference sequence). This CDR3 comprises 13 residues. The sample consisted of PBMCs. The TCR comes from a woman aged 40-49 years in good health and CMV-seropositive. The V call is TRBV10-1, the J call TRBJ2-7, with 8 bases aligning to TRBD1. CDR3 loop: CASSETGGYEQYF. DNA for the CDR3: TGCGCCAGCAGTGAGACAGGGGGCTACGAGCAGTACTTC.